A selection of T cell receptor beta chains follows, all from one sample in a study of blood T cell repertoires in COVID-19. TCRdb's copy holds only in-frame clones and misses some; the assay was immunoSEQ multiplex PCR. The sample lists more than 65,000 clones; under 85% were seen once. Sequencing was done on a sample of peripheral blood. The receptor source for this set is a man in his sixties with acute or convalescent COVID-19. Both conserved end residues are part of each CDR3. Fields, in order: CDR3 length, D gene, V gene, clone size, J gene, CDR3 DNA, CDR3 protein. The D gene is left open where the match is weak. Size is stated for part of the rows, as once, few or many counts, or as a class when the clone is expanded.

16	-	TRBV27	-	TRBJ2-1	TGTGCCAGCAGTTTGATTGGGCTAAGCTCCTACAATGAGCAGTTCTTC	CASSLIGLSSYNEQFF
19	TRBD1	TRBV24-1	-	TRBJ2-1	TGTGCCACCAGTGATTCCGGGACAGGGGCCGTCGGGGTCGACAATGAGCAGTTCTTC	CATSDSGTGAVGVDNEQFF
15	-	TRBV7-9	-	TRBJ1-1	TGTGCCAGCAGCTCCGGACTTAGTTGGGACACTGAAGCTTTCTTT	CASSSGLSWDTEAFF
15	-	TRBV6-2/TRBV6-3	-	TRBJ2-3	TGTGCCAGCAGTTATCCGCGGGGAGCAACAGATACGCAGTATTTT	CASSYPRGATDTQYF
15	TRBD1	TRBV4-3	-	TRBJ2-7	TGCGCCAGCAGCCAAAGGCCGGGACAGGGGGTGGAGCAGTACTTC	CASSQRPGQGVEQYF
14	-	TRBV4-3	-	TRBJ1-3	TGCGCCAGCAGCCTTGACAGGTTTGGAAACACCATATATTTT	CASSLDRFGNTIYF
16	TRBD2	TRBV11-2	-	TRBJ2-3	TGTGCCAGCAGCTTAGTCGCTAGCGGGTGGGCAGATACGCAGTATTTT	CASSLVASGWADTQYF
15	-	TRBV28	-	TRBJ1-5	TGTGCCAGCAGTCCCATTGGGGGCCTGAGGCAGCCCCAGCATTTT	CASSPIGGLRQPQHF
14	-	TRBV16	once	TRBJ2-1	TGTGCCAGCAGCCAATCGAGACTCCGCAATGAGCAGTTCTTC	CASSQSRLRNEQFF
16	TRBD2	TRBV11-3	once	TRBJ2-1	TGTGCCAGCAGCTTAGGGGCTAGCGGGTCATCCAATGAGCAGTTCTTC	CASSLGASGSSNEQFF
14	TRBD1	TRBV6-5	once	TRBJ1-1	TGTGCCAGCAGGAAACAGGGGGCTAGCACTGAAGCTTTCTTT	CASRKQGASTEAFF
11	-	TRBV19	-	TRBJ1-1	TGTGCCAGTTACAGGGCCTCTGAAGCTTTCTTT	CASYRASEAFF
13	-	TRBV19	-	TRBJ2-7	TGTGCCAGGAAACAAGGGAGCTCCTACGAGCAGTACTTC	CARKQGSSYEQYF
14	-	TRBV29-1	-	TRBJ2-7	TGCAGCGTTTCGACATCGCTGGCCTCCTACGAGCAGTACTTC	CSVSTSLASYEQYF